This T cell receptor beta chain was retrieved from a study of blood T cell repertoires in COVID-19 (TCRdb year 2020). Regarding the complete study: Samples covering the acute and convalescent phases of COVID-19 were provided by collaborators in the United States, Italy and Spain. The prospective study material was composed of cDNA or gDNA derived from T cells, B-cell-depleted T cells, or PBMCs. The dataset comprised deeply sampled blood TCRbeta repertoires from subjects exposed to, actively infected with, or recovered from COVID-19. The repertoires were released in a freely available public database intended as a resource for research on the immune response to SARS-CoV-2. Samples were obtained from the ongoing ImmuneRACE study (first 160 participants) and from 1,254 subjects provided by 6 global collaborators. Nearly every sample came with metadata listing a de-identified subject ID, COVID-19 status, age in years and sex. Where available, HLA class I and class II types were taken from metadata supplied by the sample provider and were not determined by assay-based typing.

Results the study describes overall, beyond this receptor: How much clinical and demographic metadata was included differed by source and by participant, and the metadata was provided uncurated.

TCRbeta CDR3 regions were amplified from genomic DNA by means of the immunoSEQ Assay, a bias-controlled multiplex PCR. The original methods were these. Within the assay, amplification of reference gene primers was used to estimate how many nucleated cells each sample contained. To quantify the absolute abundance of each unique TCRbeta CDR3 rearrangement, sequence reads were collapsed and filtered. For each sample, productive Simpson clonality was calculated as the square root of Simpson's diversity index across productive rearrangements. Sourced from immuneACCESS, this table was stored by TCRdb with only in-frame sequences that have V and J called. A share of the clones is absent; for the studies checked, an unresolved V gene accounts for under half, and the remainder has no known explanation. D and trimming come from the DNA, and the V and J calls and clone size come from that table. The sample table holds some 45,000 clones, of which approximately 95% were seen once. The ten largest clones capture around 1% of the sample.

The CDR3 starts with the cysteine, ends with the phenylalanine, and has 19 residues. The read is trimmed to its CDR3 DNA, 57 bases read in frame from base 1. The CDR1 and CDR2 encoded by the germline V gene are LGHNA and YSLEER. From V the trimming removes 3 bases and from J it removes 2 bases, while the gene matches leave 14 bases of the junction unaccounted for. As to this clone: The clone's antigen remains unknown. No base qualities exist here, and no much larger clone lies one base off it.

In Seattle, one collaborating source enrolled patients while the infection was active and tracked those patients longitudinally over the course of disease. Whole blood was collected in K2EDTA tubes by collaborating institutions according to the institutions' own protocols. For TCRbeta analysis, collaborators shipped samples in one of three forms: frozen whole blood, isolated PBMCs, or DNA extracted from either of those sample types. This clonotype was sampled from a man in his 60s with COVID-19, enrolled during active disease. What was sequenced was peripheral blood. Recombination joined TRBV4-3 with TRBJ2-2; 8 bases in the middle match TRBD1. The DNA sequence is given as TGCGCCAGCAGCCACCTCAAAGGGACAGGCTATGACAACACCGGGGAGCTGTTTTTT. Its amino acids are CASSHLKGTGYDNTGELFF.